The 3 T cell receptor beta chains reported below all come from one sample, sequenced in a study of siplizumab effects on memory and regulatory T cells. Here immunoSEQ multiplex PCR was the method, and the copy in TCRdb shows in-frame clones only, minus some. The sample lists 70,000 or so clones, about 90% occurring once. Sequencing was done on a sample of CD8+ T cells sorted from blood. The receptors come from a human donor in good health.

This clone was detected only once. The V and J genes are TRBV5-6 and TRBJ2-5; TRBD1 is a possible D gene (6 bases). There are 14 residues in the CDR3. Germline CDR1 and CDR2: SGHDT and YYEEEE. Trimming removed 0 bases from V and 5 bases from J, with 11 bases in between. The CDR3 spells CASSLVQGSETQYF. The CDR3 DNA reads TGTGCCAGCAGCTTGGTTCAGGGGAGCGAGACCCAGTACTTC.

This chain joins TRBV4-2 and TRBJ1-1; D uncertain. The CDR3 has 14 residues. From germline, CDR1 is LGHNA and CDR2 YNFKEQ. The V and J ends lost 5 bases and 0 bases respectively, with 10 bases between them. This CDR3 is CASSYPAVNTEAFF. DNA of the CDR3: TGTGCCAGCAGCTACCCCGCCGTGAACACTGAAGCTTTCTTT.

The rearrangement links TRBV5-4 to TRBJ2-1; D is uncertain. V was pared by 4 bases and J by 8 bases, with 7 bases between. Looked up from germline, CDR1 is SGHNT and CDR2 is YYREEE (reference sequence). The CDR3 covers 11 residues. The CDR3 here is CASSLPDEQFF. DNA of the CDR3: TGTGCCAGCAGCCTACCGGATGAGCAGTTCTTC.